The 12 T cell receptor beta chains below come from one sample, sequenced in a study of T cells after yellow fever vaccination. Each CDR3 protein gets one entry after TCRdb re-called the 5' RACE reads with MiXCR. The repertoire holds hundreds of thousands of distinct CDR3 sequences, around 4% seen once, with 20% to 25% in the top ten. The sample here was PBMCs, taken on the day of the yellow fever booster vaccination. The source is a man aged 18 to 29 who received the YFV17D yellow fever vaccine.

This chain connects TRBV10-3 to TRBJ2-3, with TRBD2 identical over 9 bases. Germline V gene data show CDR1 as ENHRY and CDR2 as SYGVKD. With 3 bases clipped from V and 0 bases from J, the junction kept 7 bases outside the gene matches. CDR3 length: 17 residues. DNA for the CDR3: TGTGCCATCAGTGATCTAGCGGGGCGTGCTAGCACAGATACGCAGTATTTT. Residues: CAISDLAGRASTDTQYF.

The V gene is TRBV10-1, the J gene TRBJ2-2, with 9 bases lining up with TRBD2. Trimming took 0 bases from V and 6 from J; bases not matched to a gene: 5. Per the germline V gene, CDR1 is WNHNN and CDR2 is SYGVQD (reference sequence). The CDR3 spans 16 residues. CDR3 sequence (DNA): TGCGCCAGCAGTGAGTCGGGACTAGCTAACCCCGGGGAGCTGTTTTTT. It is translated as CASSESGLANPGELFF.

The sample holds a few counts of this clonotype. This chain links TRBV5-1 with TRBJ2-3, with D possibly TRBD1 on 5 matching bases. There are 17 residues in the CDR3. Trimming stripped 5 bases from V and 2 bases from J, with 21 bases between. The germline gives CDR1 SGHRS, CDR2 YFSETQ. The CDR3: CASRSGYRIINTDTQYF. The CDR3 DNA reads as TGCGCCAGCAGGTCTGGATACAGGATAATCAACACAGATACGCAGTATTTT.

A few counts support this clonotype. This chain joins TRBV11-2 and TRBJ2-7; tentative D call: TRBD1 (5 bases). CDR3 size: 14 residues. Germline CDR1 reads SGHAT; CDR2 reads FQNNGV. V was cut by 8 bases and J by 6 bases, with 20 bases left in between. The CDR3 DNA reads TGTGCCAGCCAAACCTCCGTGGGTCAGGGCGAGCAGTACGTC. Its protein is CASQTSVGQGEQYV.

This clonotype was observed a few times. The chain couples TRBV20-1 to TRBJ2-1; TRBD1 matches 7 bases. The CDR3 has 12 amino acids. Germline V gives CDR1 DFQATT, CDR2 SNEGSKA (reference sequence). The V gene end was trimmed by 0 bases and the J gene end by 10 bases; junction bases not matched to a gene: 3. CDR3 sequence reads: CSAREGQLEQFF. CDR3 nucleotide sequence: TGCAGTGCTAGAGAGGGACAGCTAGAGCAGTTCTTC.

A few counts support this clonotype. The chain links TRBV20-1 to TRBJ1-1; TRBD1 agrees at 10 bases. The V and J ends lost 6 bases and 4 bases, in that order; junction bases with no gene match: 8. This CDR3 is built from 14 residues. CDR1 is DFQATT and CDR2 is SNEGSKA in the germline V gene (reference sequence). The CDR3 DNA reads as TGCAGTGCCGCCGGGACAGGGGCTTTCACTGAAGCTTTCTTT. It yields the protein CSAAGTGAFTEAFF.

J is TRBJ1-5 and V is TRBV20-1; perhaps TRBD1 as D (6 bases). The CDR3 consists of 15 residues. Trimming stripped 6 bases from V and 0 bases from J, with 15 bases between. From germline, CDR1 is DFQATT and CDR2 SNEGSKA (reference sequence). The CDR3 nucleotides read TGCAGTGCGACCCCAGGGGTATATAGCAATCAGCCCCAGCATTTT. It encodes CSATPGVYSNQPQHF.

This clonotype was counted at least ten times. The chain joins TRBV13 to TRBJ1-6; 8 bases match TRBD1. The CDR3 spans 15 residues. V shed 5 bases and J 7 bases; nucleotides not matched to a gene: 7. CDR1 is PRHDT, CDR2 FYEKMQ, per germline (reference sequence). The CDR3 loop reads CASSPSTGGNSPLHF. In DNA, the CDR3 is TGTGCCAGCAGCCCCTCAACAGGGGGAAATTCACCCCTCCACTTT.

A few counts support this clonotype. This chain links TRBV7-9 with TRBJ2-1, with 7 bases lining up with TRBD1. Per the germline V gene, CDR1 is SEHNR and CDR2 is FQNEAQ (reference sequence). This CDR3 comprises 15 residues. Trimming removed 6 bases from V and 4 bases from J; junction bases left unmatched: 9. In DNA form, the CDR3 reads TGTGCCAGCAGGTCGACAGGGATGGCATACAATGAGCAGTTCTTC. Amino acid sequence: CASRSTGMAYNEQFF.

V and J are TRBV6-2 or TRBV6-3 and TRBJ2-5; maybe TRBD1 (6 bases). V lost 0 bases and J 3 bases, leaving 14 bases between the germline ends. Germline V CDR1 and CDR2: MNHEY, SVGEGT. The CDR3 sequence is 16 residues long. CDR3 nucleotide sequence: TGTGCCAGCAGTTACTCCTCGTTCTCAGGGGAAGAGACCCAGTACTTC. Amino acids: CASSYSSFSGEETQYF.

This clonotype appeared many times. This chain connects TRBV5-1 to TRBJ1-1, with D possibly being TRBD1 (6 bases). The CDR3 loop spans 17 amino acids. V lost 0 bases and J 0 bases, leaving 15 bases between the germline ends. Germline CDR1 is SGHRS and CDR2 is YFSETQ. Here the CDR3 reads CASSLDIGGPMNTEAFF. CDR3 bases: TGCGCCAGCAGCTTGGATATTGGGGGGCCTATGAACACTGAAGCTTTCTTT.

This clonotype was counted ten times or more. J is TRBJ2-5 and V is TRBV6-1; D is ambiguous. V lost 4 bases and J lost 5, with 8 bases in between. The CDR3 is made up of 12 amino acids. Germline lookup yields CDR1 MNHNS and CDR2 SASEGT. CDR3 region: CASSVQLETQYF. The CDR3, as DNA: TGTGCCAGCAGTGTCCAGTTGGAGACCCAGTACTTC.